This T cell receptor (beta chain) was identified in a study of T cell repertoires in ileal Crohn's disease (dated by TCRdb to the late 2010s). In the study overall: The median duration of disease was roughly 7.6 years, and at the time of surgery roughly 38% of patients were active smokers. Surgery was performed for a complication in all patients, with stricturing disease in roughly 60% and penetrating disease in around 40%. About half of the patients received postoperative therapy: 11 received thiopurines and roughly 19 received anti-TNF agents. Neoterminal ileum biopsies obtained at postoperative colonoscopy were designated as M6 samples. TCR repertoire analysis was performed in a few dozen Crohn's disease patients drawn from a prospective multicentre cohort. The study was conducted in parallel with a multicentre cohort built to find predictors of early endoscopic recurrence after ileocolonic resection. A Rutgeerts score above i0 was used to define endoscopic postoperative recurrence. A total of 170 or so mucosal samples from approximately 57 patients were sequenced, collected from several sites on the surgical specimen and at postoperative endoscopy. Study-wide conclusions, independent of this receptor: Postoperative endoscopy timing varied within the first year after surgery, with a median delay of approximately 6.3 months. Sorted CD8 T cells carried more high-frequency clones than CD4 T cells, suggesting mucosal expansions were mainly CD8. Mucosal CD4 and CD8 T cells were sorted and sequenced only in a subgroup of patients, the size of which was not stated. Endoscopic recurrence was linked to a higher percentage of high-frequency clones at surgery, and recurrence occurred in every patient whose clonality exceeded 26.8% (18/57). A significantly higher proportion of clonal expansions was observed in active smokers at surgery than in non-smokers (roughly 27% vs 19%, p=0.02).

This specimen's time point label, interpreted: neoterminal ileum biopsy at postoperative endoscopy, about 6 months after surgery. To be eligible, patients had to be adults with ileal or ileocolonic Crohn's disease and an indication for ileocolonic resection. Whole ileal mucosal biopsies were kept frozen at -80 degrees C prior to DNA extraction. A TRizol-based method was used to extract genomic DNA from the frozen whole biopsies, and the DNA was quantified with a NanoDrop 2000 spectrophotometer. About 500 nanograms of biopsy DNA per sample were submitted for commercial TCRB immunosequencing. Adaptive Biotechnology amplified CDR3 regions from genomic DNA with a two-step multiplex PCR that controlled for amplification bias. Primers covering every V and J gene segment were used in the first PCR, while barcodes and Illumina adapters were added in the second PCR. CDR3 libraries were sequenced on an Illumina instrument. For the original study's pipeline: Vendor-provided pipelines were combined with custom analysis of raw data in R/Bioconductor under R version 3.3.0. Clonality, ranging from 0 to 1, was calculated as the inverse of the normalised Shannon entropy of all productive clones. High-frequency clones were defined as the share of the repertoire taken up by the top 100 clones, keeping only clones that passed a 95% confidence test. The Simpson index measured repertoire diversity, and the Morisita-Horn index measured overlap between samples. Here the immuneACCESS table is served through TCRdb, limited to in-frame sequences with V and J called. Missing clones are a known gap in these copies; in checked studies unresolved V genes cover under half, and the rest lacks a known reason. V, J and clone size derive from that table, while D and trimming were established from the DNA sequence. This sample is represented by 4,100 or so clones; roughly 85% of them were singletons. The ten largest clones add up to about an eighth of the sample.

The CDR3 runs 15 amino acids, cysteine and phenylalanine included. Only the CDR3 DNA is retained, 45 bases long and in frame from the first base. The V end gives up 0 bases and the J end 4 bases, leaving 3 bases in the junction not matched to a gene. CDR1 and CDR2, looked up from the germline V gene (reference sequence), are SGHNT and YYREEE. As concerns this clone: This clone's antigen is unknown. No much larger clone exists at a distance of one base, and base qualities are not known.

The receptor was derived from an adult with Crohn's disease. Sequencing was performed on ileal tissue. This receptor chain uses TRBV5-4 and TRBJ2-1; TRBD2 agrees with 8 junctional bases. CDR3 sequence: CASSLDPGGYNEQFF. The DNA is TGTGCCAGCAGCTTGGACCCGGGGGGGTACAATGAGCAGTTCTTC.